This T cell receptor (beta chain) is drawn from a study of Ad26.COV2.S vaccination and SARS-CoV-2 variants. Turning to the study itself: The COV1001 Ad26.COV2.S trial arm included the donor. Once or twice, 56 days apart, Ad26.COV2.S was delivered intramuscularly. Regarding the study as a whole: Vaccine and placebo recipients had comparable breadth of non-spike TCRs.

The protocol was immunoSEQ multiplex PCR, while the TCRdb copy is restricted to in-frame clones and leaves out a portion. This sample has 300,000 to 350,000 clones, with around four fifths found just once. V was pared by 1 base and J by 10 bases, with 11 bases between. CDR1 and CDR2 from the germline V gene are SGHDN and FVKESK. This CDR3 has 13 residues. Comments on this clone: The antigen is unknown.

Described treatment: some 20 received Ad26.COV2.S at low or high dose, single or two shots; five or six received placebo; per-sample allocation not given. Collection of the samples took place on day 63 after the first injection of vaccine or placebo. An adult aged 18-55 years in Boston served as the donor. This chain connects TRBV14 to TRBJ2-1; tentatively, D is TRBD1 or TRBD2 (5 bases each). The material was peripheral blood, obtained in a trial of Ad26.COV2.S vaccine versus placebo. This TCR was sampled from a person between 18 and 60 years old who received the Ad26.COV2.S COVID-19 vaccine or a placebo. The CDR3 DNA reads as TGTGCCAGCAGCCAAGTCAGGGTAGCGGAGCAGTTCTTC. Its protein product is CASSQVRVAEQFF. The variable domain in full, completed from reference TRBV14 and TRBJ2-1, reads EAGVTQFPSHSVIEKGQTVTLRCDPISGHDNLYWYRRVMGKEIKFLLHFVKESKQDESGMPNNRFLAERTGGTYSTLKVQPAELEDSGVYFCASSQVRVAEQFFGPGTRLTVL.